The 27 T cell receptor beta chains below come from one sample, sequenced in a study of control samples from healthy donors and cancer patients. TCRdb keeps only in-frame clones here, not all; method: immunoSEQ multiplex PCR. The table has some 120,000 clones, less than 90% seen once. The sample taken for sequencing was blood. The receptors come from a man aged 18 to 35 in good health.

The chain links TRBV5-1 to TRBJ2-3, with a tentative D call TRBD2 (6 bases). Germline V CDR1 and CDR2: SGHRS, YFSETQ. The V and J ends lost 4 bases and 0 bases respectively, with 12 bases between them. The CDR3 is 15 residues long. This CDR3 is CASSTGGTSTDTQYF. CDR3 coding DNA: TGCGCCAGCAGCACTGGCGGGACTAGCACAGATACGCAGTATTTT.

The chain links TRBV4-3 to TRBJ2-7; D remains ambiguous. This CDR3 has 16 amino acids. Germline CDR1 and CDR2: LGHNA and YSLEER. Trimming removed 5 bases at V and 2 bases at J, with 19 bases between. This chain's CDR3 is CASSTLHSGAAYEQYF. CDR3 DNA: TGCGCCAGCAGCACCCTTCACTCCGGCGCGGCCTACGAGCAGTACTTC.

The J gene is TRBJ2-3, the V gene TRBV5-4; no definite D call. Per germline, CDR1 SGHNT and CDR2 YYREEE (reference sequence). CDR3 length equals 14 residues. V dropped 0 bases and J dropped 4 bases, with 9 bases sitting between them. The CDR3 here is CASSLVGPADTQYF. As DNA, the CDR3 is TGTGCCAGCAGCTTGGTAGGTCCCGCAGATACGCAGTATTTT.

CDR3 amino acids: CASSFPRGWATGQPQHF. The CDR3 DNA follows: TGTGCCAGCAGTTTCCCCAGGGGTTGGGCCACGGGTCAGCCCCAGCATTTT. This chain connects TRBV28 to TRBJ1-5; D may be TRBD1 (6 bases). The CDR3 runs to 17 residues. V was pared by 3 bases and J by 6 bases, with 21 bases between. CDR1 MDHEN and CDR2 SYDVKM come from the germline V gene.

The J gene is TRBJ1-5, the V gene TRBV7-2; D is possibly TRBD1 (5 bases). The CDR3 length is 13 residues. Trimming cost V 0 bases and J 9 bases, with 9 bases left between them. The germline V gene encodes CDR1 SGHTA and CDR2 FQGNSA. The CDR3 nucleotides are TGTGCCAGCAGCTTAGCTCTGCAGGGGCCCCAGCATTTT. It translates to CASSLALQGPQHF.

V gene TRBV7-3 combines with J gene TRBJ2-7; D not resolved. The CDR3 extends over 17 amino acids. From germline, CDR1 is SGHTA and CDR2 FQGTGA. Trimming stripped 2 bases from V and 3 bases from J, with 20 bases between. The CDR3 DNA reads TGTGCCAGCAGCTTACTAGGACCTTTTACTGAATTCTACGAGCAGTACTTC. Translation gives CASSLLGPFTEFYEQYF.

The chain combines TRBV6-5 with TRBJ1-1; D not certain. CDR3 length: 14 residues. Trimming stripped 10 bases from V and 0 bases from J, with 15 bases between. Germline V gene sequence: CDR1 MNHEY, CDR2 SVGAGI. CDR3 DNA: TGTGCCATTTTCCGGACCAATATGAACACTGAAGCTTTCTTT. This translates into CAIFRTNMNTEAFF.

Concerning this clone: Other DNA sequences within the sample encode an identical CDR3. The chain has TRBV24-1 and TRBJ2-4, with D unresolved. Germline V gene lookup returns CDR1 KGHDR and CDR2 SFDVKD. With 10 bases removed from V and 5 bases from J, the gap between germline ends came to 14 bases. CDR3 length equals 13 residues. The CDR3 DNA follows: TGTGCCACTAGTAAATGGACGGAAAACATTCAGTACTTC. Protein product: CATSKWTENIQYF.

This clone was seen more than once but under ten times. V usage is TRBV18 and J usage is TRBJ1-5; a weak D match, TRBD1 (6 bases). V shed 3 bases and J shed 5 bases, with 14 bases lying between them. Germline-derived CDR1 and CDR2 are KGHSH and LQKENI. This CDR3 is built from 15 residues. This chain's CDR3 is CASSPEPGDHQPQHF. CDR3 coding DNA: TGTGCCAGCTCACCGGAACCAGGGGATCATCAGCCCCAGCATTTT.

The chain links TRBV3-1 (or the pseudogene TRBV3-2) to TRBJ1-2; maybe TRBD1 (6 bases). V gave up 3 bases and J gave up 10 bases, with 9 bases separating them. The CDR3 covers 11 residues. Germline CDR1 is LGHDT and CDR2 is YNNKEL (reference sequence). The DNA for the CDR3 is TGTGCCAGCAGCCAGCCGGGGGCCTACACCTTC. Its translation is CASSQPGAYTF.

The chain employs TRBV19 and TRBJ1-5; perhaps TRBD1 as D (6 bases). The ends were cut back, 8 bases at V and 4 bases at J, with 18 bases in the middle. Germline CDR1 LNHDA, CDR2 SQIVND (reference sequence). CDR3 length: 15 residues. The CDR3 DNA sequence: TGTGCCAGTTCCTCTGGAGGGGGTCGGAATCAGCCCCAGCATTTT. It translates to CASSSGGGRNQPQHF.

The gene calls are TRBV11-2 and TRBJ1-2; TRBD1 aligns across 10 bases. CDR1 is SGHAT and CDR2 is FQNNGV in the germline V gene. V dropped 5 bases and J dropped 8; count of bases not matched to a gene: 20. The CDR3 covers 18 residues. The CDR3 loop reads CASSARQTGGEGDEGYTF. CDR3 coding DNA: TGTGCCAGCAGCGCTAGGCAGACAGGGGGCGAGGGGGATGAGGGCTACACCTTC.

Written as DNA, the CDR3 is TGTGCCAGCAGTTACTCTATTTATTCAGTGAACACTGAAGCTTTCTTT. It encodes CASSYSIYSVNTEAFF. V usage is TRBV6-5 and J usage is TRBJ1-1; D is unclear. The V gene's germline CDR1 is MNHEY and CDR2 SVGAGI. The V end was cut by 0 bases, the J end by 0 bases, with 11 bases between. This CDR3 contains 16 residues.

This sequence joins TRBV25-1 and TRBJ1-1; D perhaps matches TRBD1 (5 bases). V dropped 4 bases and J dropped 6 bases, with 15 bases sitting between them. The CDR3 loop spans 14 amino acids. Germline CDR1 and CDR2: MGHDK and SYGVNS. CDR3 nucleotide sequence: TGTGCCAGCAGTGGAGGATTCGGGGGACCTGAAGCTTTCTTT. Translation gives CASSGGFGGPEAFF.

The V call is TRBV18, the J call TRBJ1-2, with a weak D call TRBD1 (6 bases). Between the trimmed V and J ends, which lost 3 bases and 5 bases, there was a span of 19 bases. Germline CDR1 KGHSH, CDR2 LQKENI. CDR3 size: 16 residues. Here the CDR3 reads CASSPTPRGREYGYTF. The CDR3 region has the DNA TGTGCCAGCTCACCTACGCCCCGGGGGCGAGAATATGGCTACACCTTC.

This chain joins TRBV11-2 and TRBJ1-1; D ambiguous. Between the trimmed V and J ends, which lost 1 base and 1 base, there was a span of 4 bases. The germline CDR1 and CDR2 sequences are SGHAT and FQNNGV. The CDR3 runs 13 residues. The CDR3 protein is CASSLGGNTEAFF. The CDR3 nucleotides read TGTGCCAGCAGCTTAGGGGGGAACACTGAAGCTTTCTTT.

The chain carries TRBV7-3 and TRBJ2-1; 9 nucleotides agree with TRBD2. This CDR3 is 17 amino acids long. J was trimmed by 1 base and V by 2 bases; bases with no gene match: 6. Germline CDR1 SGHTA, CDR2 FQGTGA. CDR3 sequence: CASSLGSGSWSYNEQFF. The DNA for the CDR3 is TGTGCCAGCAGCTTAGGTAGCGGGAGTTGGTCCTACAATGAGCAGTTCTTC.

The CDR3: CASSVGKAYEQYF. As DNA, the CDR3 is TGTGCCAGCAGCGTTGGTAAAGCCTACGAGCAGTACTTC. The chain uses TRBV9 and TRBJ2-7; no firm D call. From germline, CDR1 is SGDLS and CDR2 YYNGEE. The CDR3 spans 13 residues. V was shortened by 2 bases and J by 2 bases, with 8 bases between the two germline ends.

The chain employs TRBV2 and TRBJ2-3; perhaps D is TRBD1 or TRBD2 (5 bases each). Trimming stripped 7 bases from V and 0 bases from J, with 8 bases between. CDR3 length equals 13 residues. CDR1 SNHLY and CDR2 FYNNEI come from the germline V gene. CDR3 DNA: TGTGCCAGCAAACGGGACAGCACAGATACGCAGTATTTT. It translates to CASKRDSTDTQYF.

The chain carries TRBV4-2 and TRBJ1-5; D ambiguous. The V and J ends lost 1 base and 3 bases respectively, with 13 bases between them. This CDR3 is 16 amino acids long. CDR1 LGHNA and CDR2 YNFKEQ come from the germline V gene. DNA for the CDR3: TGTGCCAGCAGCCAAGTGTTGAGCACCCCCAATCAGCCCCAGCATTTT. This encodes CASSQVLSTPNQPQHF.

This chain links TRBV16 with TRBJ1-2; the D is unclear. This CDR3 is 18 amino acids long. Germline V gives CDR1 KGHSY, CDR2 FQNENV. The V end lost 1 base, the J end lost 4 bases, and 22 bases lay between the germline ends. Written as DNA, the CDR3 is TGTGCCAGCAGCCAATTGTCGGTAGGCCAGCTCCAAATCTATGGCTACACCTTC. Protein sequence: CASSQLSVGQLQIYGYTF.

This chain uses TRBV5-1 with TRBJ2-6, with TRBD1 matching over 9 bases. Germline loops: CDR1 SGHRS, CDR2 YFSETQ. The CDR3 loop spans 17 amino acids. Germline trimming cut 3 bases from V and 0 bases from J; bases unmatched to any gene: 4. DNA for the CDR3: TGCGCCAGCAGCTACAGGGGGCTTCACTCTGGGGCCAACGTCCTGACTTTC. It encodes CASSYRGLHSGANVLTF.

CDR3 region: CASSLDAYEQYF. In DNA form, the CDR3 reads TGCGCCAGCAGCTTGGACGCCTACGAGCAGTACTTC. The rearrangement joins TRBV5-1 to TRBJ2-7, with D hard to call. CDR1 and CDR2 from the germline V gene are SGHRS and YFSETQ. The ends were cut back, 0 bases at V and 2 bases at J, with 3 bases in the middle. This CDR3 contains 12 residues.

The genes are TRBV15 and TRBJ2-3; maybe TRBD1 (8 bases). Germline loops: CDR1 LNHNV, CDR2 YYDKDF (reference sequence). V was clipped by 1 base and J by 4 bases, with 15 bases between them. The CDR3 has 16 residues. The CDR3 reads CATSRGGGQEPDTQYF. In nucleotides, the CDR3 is TGTGCCACCAGCAGAGGGGGGGGACAGGAGCCAGATACGCAGTATTTT.

The CDR3: CASSSNRGRQPQHF. As DNA, the CDR3 is TGTGCCAGCAGTTCAAACAGGGGACGGCAGCCCCAGCATTTT. The rearrangement joins TRBV27 to TRBJ1-5; 7 nucleotides agree with TRBD1. CDR3 length equals 14 residues. Trimming at V came to 4 bases and at J to 7 bases, leaving 7 bases not matched to a gene. Germline CDR1 reads MNHEY; CDR2 reads SMNVEV (reference sequence).

For the CDR3, the DNA is TGCGCCAGCAGACTTATAACTAGCGGGAGGGCCTGGGGATACGAGCAGTACTTC. Translated, it gives CASRLITSGRAWGYEQYF. This sequence joins TRBV10-1 and TRBJ2-7; 13 bases are shared with TRBD2. The germline CDR1 and CDR2 sequences are WNHNN and SYGVQD (reference sequence). This CDR3 spans 18 amino acids. Germline trimming cut 6 bases from V and 4 bases from J; bases unmatched to any gene: 15.

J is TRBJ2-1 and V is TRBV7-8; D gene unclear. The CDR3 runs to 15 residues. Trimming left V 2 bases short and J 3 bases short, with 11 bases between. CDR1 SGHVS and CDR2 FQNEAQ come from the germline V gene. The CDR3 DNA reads TGTGCCAGCAGCTTAAGCCCAGGATACTACAATGAGCAGTTCTTC. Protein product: CASSLSPGYYNEQFF.